This T cell receptor (beta chain) appears in the sequencing data of a study of cytomegalovirus exposure and HLA in healthy donors. Study-wide findings and caveats: There were 150 to 200 TCR beta chains listed as cytomegalovirus-associated. An Asian-associated ancestry cluster reportedly showed fewer N-insertions than the approximately 670-donor mean in a later analysis. Usually a TCR sequence was rare, but some public TCRs were found in many donors.

Concerning this clone itself: Its specificity is unknown.

Germline CDR1 is SNHLY and CDR2 is FYNNEI. The CDR3 runs 15 residues. Trimming took 6 bases from V and 4 from J; bases not matched to a gene: 8. The study ran its PCR with 60 Vbeta and 13 Jbeta primers. The protocol was immunoSEQ multiplex PCR, while the TCRdb copy is restricted to in-frame clones and leaves out a portion. This table has 85,000 to 130,000 clones, roughly 75% appearing once. Sample: PBMCs. The receptor was isolated from a man aged 35 to 55 in good health and CMV-seronegative. The genes are TRBV2 and TRBJ1-2; TRBD1 matches at 10 bases. DNA of the CDR3: TGTGCCAGCAGGACCACGACAGGGGGCTTCTATGGCTACACCTTC. It is translated as CASRTTTGGFYGYTF.